This T cell receptor (beta chain) was profiled in a study of blood T cell repertoires in COVID-19. The germline CDR1 and CDR2 sequences are SGHVS and FQNEAQ. Trimming took 5 bases from V and 8 from J, leaving 18 bases between them. The CDR3 is made up of 14 amino acids. The table came from immunoSEQ multiplex PCR; TCRdb's copy has only in-frame clones and leaves some out. The sample includes about 57,000 clones, around 90% of them seen just once. This chain links TRBV7-8 with TRBJ1-2, with D possibly being TRBD1 (6 bases). The sequenced sample consisted of peripheral blood. The sequence was obtained from a woman older than 75 with COVID-19, enrolled during active disease. Here the CDR3 DNA reads TGTGCCAGCAGCAAGGACCAGGGGAATTTGGGCTACACCTTC. As protein: CASSKDQGNLGYTF.